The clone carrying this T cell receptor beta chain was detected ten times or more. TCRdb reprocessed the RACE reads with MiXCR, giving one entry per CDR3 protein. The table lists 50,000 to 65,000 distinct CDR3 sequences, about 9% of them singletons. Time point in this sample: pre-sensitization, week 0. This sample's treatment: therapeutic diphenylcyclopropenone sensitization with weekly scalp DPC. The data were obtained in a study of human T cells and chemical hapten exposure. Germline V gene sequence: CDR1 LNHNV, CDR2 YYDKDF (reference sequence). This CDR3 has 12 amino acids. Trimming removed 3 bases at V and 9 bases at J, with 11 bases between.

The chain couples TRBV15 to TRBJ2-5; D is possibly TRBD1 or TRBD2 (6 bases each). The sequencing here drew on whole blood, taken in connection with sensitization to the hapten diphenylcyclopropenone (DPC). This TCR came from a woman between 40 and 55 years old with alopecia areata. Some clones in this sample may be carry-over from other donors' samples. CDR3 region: CATSSVRGAQYF. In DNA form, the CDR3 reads TGTGCCACCAGCAGTGTTAGGGGGGCCCAGTACTTC.